One TCR beta chain is described in this entry. Its matching antigen is unknown. Primers: 60 Vbeta forward and 13 Jbeta reverse. Generated by immunoSEQ multiplex PCR, the TCRdb table keeps only in-frame clones and is missing some. The table records 120,000 to 150,000 clones, over 55% of them present only once. The data were taken from a study of cytomegalovirus exposure and HLA in healthy donors. The V gene's germline CDR1 is SNHLY and CDR2 FYNNEI. The CDR3 has 15 residues. The V end lost 6 bases, the J end lost 8 bases, and 19 bases lay between the germline ends. Study conclusions and caveats: Relative to equally common others, HLA-associated TCR beta chains showed greater clonal expansion in a later analysis.

The specimen was PBMCs. This receptor was identified in a man aged 40-49 years in good health and CMV-seronegative. The gene calls are TRBV2 and TRBJ1-4; unclear D gene. CDR3 sequence (DNA): TGTGCCAGCAGCGTTATCTTTCCCCCGGGGGAAAAACTGTTTTTT. As protein: CASSVIFPPGEKLFF.